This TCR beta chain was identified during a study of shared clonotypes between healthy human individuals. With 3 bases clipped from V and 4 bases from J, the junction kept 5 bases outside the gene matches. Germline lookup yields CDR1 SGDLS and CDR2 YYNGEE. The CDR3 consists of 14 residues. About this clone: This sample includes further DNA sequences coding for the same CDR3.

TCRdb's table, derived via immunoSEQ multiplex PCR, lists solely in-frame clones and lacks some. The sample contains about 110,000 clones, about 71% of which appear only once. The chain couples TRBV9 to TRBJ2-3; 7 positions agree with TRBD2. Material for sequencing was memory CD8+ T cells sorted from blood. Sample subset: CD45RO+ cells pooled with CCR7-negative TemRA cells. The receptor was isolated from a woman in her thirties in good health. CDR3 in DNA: TGTGCCAGCAGCGCCAGCGGGAAATCAGATACGCAGTATTTT. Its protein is CASSASGKSDTQYF.